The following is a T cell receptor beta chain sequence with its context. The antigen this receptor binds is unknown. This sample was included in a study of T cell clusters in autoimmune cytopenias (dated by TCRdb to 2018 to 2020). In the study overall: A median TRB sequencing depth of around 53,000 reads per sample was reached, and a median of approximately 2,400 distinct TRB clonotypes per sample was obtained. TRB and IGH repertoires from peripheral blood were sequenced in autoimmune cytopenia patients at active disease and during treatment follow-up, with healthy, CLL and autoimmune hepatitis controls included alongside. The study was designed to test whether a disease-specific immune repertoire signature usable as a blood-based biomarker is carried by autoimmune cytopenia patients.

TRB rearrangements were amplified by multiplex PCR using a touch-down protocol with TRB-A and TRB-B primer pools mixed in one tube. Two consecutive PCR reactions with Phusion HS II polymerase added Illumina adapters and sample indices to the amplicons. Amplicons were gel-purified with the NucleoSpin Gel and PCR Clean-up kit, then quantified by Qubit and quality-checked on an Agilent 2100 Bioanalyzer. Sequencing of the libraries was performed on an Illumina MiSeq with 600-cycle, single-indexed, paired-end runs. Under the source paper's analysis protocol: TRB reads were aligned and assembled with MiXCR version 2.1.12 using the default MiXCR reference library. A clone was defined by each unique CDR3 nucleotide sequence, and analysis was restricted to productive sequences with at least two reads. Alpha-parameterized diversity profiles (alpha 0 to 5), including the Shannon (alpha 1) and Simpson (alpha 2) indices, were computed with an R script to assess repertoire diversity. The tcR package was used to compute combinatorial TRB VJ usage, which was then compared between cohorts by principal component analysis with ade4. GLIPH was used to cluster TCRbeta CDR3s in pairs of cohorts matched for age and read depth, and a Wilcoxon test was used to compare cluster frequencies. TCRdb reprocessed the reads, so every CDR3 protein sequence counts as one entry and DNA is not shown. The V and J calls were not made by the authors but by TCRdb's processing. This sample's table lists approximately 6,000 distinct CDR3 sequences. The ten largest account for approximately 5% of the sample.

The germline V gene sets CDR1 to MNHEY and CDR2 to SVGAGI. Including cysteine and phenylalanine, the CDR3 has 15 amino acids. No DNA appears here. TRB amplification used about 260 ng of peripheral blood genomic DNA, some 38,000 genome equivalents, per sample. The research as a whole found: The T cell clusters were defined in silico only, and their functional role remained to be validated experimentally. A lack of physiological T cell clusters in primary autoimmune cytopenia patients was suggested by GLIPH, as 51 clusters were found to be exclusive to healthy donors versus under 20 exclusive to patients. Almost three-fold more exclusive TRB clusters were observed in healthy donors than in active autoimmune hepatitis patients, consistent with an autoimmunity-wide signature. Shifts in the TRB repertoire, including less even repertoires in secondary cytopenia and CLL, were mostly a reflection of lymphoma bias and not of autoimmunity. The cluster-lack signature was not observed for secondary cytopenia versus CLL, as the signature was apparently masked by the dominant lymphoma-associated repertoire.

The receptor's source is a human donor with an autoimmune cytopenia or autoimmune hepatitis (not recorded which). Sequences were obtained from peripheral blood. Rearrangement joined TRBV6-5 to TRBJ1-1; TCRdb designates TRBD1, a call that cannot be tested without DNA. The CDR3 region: CATSFGGGAGTEAFF.